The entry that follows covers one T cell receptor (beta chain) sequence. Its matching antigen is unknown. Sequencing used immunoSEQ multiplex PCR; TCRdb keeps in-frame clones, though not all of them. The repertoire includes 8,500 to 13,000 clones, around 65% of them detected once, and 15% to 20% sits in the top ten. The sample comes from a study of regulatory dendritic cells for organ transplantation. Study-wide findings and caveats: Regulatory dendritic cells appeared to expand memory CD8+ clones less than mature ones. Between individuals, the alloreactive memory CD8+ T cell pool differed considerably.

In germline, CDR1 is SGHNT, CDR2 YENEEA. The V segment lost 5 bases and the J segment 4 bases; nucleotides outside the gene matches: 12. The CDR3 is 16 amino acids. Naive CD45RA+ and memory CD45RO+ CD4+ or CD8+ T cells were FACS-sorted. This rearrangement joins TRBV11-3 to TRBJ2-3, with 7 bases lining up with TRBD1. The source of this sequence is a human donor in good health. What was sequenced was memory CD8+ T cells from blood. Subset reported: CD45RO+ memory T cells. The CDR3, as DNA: TGTGCCAGCAGCACCCGACAGGGCTGGTTCCCAGATACGCAGTATTTT. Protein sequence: CASSTRQGWFPDTQYF.